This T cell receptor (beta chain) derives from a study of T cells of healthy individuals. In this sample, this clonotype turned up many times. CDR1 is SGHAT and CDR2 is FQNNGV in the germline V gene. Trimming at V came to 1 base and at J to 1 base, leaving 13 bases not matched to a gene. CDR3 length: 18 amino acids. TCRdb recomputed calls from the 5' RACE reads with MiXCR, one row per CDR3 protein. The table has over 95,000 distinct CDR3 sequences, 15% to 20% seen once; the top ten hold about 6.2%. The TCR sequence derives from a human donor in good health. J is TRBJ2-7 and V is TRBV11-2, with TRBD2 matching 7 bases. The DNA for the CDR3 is TGTGCCAGCAGCTTAGGCATGACCGGGACTATGATATCCTACGAGCAGTACTTC. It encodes CASSLGMTGTMISYEQYF.